The 18 T cell receptor beta chains presented below share a single source sample, sequenced in a study of PD-L1 blockade in urothelial cancer. Generated by immunoSEQ multiplex PCR, the TCRdb table keeps only in-frame clones and is missing some. Of roughly 63,000 clones in the sample, 81% are singletons; the top ten hold 2.5% to 4%. Time point given: pretreatment peripheral blood. Sequencing used PBMCs, obtained around atezolizumab (anti-PD-L1) treatment. The source is a man between 65 and 85 years old with urothelial cancer.

The rearrangement links TRBV5-1 to TRBJ1-2; TRBD1 agrees at 10 bases. V dropped 4 bases and J dropped 8; count of bases not matched to a gene: 8. The germline CDR1 and CDR2 sequences are SGHRS and YFSETQ. The CDR3 loop spans 14 amino acids. The CDR3 nucleotides read TGCGCCAGCAGCACCGACAGGGGGCCCCGCGGCTACACCTTC. It yields the protein CASSTDRGPRGYTF.

The chain employs TRBV5-1 and TRBJ2-3; D possibly corresponds to TRBD2 (6 bases). V was cut by 0 bases and J by 3 bases, with 11 bases left in between. Germline V gene data show CDR1 as SGHRS and CDR2 as YFSETQ. CDR3 size: 15 residues. CDR3 amino acids: CASSLAGVATDTQYF. CDR3 sequence (DNA): TGCGCCAGCAGCTTGGCGGGGGTTGCTACAGATACGCAGTATTTT.

V usage is TRBV5-8 and J usage is TRBJ1-5; weak D call: TRBD1 (6 bases). This CDR3 spans 14 amino acids. The germline V gene encodes CDR1 SGHTS and CDR2 YDEGEE. V was shortened by 4 bases and J by 1 base, with 9 bases between the two germline ends. The DNA for the CDR3 is TGTGCCAGCAGCCTGGACAGAAGCAATCAGCCCCAGCATTTT. It translates to CASSLDRSNQPQHF.

The V gene is TRBV30, the J gene TRBJ1-2; D is perhaps TRBD1 (6 bases). Germline V gives CDR1 GTSNPN, CDR2 SVGIG (reference sequence). This CDR3 is 13 amino acids long. V was clipped by 2 bases and J by 1 base, with 8 bases between them. Written as DNA, the CDR3 is TGTGCCTGGAGTCCACAGGGTAACTATGGCTACACCTTC. Protein: CAWSPQGNYGYTF. The whole variable domain, filled in from reference TRBV30 and TRBJ1-2, reads SQTIHQWPATLVQPVGSPLSLECTVEGTSNPNLYWYRQAAGRGLQLLFYSVGIGQISSEVPQNLSASRPQDRQFILSSKKLLLSDSGFYLCAWSPQGNYGYTFGSGTRLTVV.

This chain joins TRBV6-6 and TRBJ2-5; 7 bases line up with TRBD2. This CDR3 region has 15 residues. V lost 6 bases and J lost 2; bases outside the gene matches: 9. The germline V gene has CDR1 MNHNY and CDR2 SVGAGI (reference sequence). The CDR3 sequence is CASRPLAEGQETQYF. Written as DNA, the CDR3 is TGTGCCAGCAGGCCGCTAGCGGAGGGGCAAGAGACCCAGTACTTC.

The V and J genes are TRBV5-1 and TRBJ2-2, with D perhaps TRBD2 (5 bases). CDR1 is SGHRS and CDR2 is YFSETQ in the germline V gene. The V gene lost 0 bases and the J gene lost 1 base, with 13 bases spanning the gap. This CDR3 is built from 17 residues. The CDR3: CASSLALTSGNTGELFF. As DNA, the CDR3 is TGCGCCAGCAGCTTGGCTCTCACTAGTGGGAACACCGGGGAGCTGTTTTTT.

This chain connects TRBV6-1 to TRBJ1-4, with D possibly being TRBD1 (6 bases). The V and J ends lost 6 bases and 0 bases respectively, with 8 bases between them. Germline V CDR1 and CDR2: MNHNS, SASEGT. This CDR3 region has 14 residues. CDR3 protein: CASSSGATNEKLFF. In DNA form, the CDR3 reads TGTGCCAGCAGCTCAGGGGCAACTAATGAAAAACTGTTTTTT.

CDR3 coding DNA: TGTGCCAGCAGCTTAGACTTGAATGAGCAGTTCTTC. Residues: CASSLDLNEQFF. The chain has TRBV7-3 and TRBJ2-1; no definite D call. CDR1 SGHTA and CDR2 FQGTGA come from the germline V gene. The ends were cut back, 2 bases at V and 7 bases at J, with 6 bases in the middle. The CDR3 spans 12 residues.

This chain connects TRBV11-2 to TRBJ2-7, with TRBD1 matching 7 bases. The V gene's germline CDR1 is SGHAT and CDR2 FQNNGV. CDR3 length: 16 amino acids. The trim removed 5 bases at V and 4 bases at J, leaving 14 bases unmatched. The CDR3 sequence: CASSADPGQRVYEQYF. The CDR3 DNA is TGTGCCAGCAGCGCGGACCCGGGACAGAGGGTTTACGAGCAGTACTTC.

The chain recombines TRBV6-5 with TRBJ2-5; 9 bases are a match to TRBD1. This CDR3 comprises 15 residues. Trimming took 7 bases from V and 7 from J; bases not matched to a gene: 13. Germline V lookup: CDR1 MNHEY, CDR2 SVGAGI. DNA of the CDR3: TGTGCCAGCACCGCCTCACCCGGGACAGGGTTGACCCAGTACTTC. This translates into CASTASPGTGLTQYF.

Points on this clone: Other nucleotide sequences in the sample specify the same CDR3. Written as DNA, the CDR3 is TGTGCCAGCAGCTCTAGCGGCTCCTACGAGCAGTACTTC. Translation: CASSSSGSYEQYF. The genes are TRBV7-9 and TRBJ2-7; the match to TRBD2 covers 7 bases. CDR3 length: 13 amino acids. CDR1 and CDR2 from the germline V gene are SEHNR and FQNEAQ (reference sequence). Unmatched junction bases numbered 0, after V lost 4 bases and J lost 0 bases.

This clone occurred once. The chain couples TRBV6-1 to TRBJ2-1; D gene unclear. CDR3 size: 15 residues. The V end lost 2 bases, the J end lost 2 bases, and 10 bases lay between the germline ends. Germline V gene sequence: CDR1 MNHNS, CDR2 SASEGT. The DNA of the CDR3 is TGTGCCAGCAGTGAACCCGGTAAACCCTACAATGAGCAGTTCTTC. Protein sequence: CASSEPGKPYNEQFF.

This clone has just one count. The chain joins TRBV6-1 to TRBJ2-5; D is possibly TRBD1 (6 bases). Germline loops: CDR1 MNHNS, CDR2 SASEGT. V was trimmed by 7 bases and J by 5 bases, leaving 14 bases between them. The CDR3 runs 13 residues. In DNA form, the CDR3 reads TGTGCCAGCACCAACAGGGCTGGGGAGACCCAGTACTTC. This gives the protein CASTNRAGETQYF.

The CDR3, as DNA: TGTGCCAGCAGTGACAGGGATGAGGTAGCAGCTTTCTTT. Its translation is CASSDRDEVAAFF. This rearrangement joins TRBV6-1 to TRBJ1-1; possibly TRBD1 for D (5 bases). Germline V gene sequence: CDR1 MNHNS, CDR2 SASEGT. The CDR3 spans 13 residues. The V end was cut by 3 bases, the J end by 10 bases, with 15 bases between.

The V gene is TRBV7-9, the J gene TRBJ2-3; 7 bases agree with TRBD1. This CDR3 contains 16 residues. Germline V CDR1 and CDR2: SEHNR, FQNEAQ (reference sequence). The V and J ends lost 2 bases and 4 bases, in that order; junction bases with no gene match: 9. The CDR3 DNA reads as TGTGCCAGCAGCTTATCAACAGGGGATCGTTCAGATACGCAGTATTTT. Amino acids: CASSLSTGDRSDTQYF.

The chain has TRBV10-3 and TRBJ1-5; TRBD1 matches 9 bases. J gave up 3 bases and V 5 bases, and 5 bases lay outside the gene matches. The CDR3 runs to 15 residues. Germline V gene data show CDR1 as ENHRY and CDR2 as SYGVKD. This CDR3 is CAISRDRAPNQPQHF. DNA for the CDR3: TGTGCCATCAGTCGGGACAGGGCCCCCAATCAGCCCCAGCATTTT.

This clone came up a few times. The CDR3 bases are TGTGCCAGCAGTGATGGGACTAGCGGGCCGCAGTACTTC. Protein: CASSDGTSGPQYF. This chain joins TRBV6-1 and TRBJ2-7; TRBD2 aligns across 12 bases. This CDR3 has 13 amino acids. CDR1 is MNHNS and CDR2 is SASEGT in the germline V gene. V shed 3 bases, J shed 9 bases, and the junction held 3 bases outside the gene matches.

This clone was detected only once. The same CDR3 is also encoded by other DNA sequences in this sample. The CDR3 DNA is TGTGCCAGCAGTACAGGGGGTGACAACTATGGCTACACCTTC. Translated, it gives CASSTGGDNYGYTF. The chain uses TRBV28 and TRBJ1-2; TRBD1 matches 8 bases. There are 14 residues in the CDR3. Germline lookup yields CDR1 MDHEN and CDR2 SYDVKM. The V and J ends lost 5 bases and 2 bases, in that order; junction bases with no gene match: 4.